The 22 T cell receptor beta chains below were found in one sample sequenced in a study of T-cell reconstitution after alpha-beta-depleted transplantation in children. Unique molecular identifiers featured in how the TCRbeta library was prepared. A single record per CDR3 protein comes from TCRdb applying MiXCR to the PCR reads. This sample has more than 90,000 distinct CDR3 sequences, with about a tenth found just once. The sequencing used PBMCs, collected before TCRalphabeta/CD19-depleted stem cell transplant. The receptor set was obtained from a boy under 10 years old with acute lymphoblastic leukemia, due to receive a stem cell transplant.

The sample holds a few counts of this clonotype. The CDR3 sequence: CASSYDRGNGYTF. The CDR3 coding sequence is TGCGCCAGCAGCTACGACAGGGGGAATGGCTACACCTTC. The chain uses TRBV5-1 and TRBJ1-2; TRBD1 matches at 9 bases. CDR3 length equals 13 residues. Germline trimming cut 3 bases from V and 6 bases from J; bases unmatched to any gene: 3. Germline CDR1 and CDR2: SGHRS and YFSETQ.

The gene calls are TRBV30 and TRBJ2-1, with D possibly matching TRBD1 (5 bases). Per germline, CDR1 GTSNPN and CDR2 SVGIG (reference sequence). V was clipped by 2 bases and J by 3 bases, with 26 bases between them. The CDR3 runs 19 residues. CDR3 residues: CAWSSGELSLPTGYNEQFF. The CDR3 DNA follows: TGTGCCTGGAGTTCGGGTGAGCTTAGCTTACCAACAGGCTACAATGAGCAGTTCTTC.

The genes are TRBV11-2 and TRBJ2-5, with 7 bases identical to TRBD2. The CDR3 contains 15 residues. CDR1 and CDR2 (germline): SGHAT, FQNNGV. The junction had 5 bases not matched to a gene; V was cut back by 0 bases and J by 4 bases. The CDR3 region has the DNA TGTGCCAGCAGCTTAGATTGGGGCGGGAGAGAGACCCAGTACTTC. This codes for CASSLDWGGRETQYF.

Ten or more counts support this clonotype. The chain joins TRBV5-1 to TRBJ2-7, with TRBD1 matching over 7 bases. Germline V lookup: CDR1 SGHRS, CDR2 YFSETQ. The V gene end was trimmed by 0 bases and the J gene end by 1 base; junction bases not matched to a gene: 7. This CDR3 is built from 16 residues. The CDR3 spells CASSLDPDRDSYEQYF. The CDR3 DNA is TGCGCCAGCAGCTTGGACCCTGACAGGGATTCCTACGAGCAGTACTTC.

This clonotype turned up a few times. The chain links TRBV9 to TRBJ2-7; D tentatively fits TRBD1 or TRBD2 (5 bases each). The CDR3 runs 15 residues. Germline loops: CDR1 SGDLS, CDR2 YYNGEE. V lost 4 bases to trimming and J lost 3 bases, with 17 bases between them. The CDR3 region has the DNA TGTGCCAGCAGCCGTCTCGAGGGGCAAGTCTACGAGCAGTACTTC. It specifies CASSRLEGQVYEQYF.

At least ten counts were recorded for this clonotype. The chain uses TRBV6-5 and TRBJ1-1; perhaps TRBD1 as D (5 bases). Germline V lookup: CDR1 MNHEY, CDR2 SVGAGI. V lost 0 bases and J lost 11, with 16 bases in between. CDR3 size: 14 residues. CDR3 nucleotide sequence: TGTGCCAGCAGTTACTCGAACACACGGGGCAGGGCTTTCTTT. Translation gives CASSYSNTRGRAFF.

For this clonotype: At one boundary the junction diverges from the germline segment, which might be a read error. CDR3 DNA sequence: TGTGCCAGCAGCCTAGCCGGGACTAGCGGGAAAGGATTCTTC. This gives the protein CASSLAGTSGKGFF. V gene TRBV7-2 combines with J gene TRBJ2-1, with 13 bases aligning to TRBD2. The CDR3 spans 14 residues. Looked up from germline, CDR1 is SGHTA and CDR2 is FQGNSA.

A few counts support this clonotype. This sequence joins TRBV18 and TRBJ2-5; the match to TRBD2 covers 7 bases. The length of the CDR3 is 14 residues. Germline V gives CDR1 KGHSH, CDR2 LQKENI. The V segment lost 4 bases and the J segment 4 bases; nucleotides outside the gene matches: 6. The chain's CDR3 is CASSRGGGRETQYF. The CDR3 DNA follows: TGTGCCAGCTCACGCGGAGGCGGGAGAGAGACCCAGTACTTC.

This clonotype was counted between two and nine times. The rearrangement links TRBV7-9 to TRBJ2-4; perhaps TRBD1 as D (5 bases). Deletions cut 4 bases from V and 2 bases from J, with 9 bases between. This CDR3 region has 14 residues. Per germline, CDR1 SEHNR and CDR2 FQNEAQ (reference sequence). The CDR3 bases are TGTGCCAGCAGCTCCGCAGGGTCCAAAAACATTCAGTACTTC. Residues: CASSSAGSKNIQYF. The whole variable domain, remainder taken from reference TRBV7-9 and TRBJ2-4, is DTGVSQNPRHKITKRGQNVTFRCDPISEHNRLYWYRQTLGQGPEFLTYFQNEAQLEKSRLLSDRFSAERPKGSFSTLEIQRTEQGDSAMYLCASSSAGSKNIQYFGAGTRLSVL.

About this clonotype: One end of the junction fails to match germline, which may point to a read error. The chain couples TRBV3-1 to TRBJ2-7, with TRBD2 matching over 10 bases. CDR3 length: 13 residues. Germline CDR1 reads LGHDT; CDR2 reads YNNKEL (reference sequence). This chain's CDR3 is CARSLGLAGAQYF. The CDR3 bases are TGTGCCCGCAGTTTAGGGCTAGCGGGGGCCCAGTACTTC.

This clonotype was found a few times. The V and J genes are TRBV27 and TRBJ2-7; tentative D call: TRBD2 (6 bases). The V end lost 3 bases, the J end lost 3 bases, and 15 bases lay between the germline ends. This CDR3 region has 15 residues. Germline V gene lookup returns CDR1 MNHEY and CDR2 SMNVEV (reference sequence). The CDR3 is CASSFRGRGSYEQYF. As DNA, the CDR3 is TGTGCCAGCAGTTTTAGAGGGCGGGGAAGCTACGAGCAGTACTTC.

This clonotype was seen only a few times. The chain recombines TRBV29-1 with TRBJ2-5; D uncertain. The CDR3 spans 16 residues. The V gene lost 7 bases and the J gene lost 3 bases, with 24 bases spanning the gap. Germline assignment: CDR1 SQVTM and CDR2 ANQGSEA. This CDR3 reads CSAGAMGWGFKETQYF. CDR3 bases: TGCAGCGCTGGAGCGATGGGGTGGGGTTTTAAAGAGACCCAGTACTTC.

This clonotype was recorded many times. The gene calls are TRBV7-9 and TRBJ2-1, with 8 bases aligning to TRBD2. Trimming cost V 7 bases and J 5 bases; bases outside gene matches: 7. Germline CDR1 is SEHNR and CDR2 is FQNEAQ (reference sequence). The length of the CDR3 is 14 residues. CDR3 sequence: CASKGTSGHNEQFF. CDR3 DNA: TGTGCCAGCAAAGGGACTAGTGGGCACAATGAGCAGTTCTTC.

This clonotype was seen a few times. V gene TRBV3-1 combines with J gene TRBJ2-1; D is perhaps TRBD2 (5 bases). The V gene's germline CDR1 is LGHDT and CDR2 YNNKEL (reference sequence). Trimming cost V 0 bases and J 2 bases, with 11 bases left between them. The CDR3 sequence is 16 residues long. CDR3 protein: CASSQDSRRPYNEQFF. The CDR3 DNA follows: TGTGCCAGCAGCCAAGATAGCAGGAGGCCCTACAATGAGCAGTTCTTC.

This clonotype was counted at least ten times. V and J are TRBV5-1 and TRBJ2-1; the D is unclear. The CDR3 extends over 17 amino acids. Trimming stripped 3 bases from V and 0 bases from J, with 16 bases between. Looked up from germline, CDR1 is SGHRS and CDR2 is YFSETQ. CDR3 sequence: CASSSDPLGSSYNEQFF. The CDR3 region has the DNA TGCGCCAGCAGCTCGGATCCACTCGGCAGCTCCTACAATGAGCAGTTCTTC.

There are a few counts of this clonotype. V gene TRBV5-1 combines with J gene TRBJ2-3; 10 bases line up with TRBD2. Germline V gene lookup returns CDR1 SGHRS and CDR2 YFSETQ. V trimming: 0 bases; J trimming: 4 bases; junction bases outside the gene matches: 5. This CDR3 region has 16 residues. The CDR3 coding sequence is TGCGCCAGCAGCTTGGGAGTAGCGGGAGGCTCAGATACGCAGTATTTT. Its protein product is CASSLGVAGGSDTQYF.

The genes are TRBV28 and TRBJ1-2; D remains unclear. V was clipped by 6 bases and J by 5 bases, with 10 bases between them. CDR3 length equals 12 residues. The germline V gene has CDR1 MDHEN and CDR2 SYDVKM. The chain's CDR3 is CASSTTGYGYTF. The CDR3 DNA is TGTGCCAGCAGCACGACGGGATATGGCTACACCTTC.

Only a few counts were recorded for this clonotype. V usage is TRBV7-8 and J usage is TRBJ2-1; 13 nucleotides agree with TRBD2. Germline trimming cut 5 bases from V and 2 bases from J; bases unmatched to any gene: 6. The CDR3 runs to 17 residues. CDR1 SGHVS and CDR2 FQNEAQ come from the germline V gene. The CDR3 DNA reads TGTGCCAGCAGCCACACTAGCGGGAGGGTTACCTACAATGAGCAGTTCTTC. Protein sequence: CASSHTSGRVTYNEQFF.

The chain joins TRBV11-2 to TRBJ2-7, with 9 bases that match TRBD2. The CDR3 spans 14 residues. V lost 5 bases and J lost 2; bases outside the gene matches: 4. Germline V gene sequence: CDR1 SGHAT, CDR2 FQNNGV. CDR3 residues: CASSRSGGTYEQYF. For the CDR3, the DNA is TGTGCCAGCAGCCGTAGCGGGGGCACCTACGAGCAGTACTTC.

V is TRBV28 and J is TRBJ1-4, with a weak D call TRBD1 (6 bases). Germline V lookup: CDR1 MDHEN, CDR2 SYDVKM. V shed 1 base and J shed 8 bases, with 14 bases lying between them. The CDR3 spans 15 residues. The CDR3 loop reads CASSLFGGQSEKLFF. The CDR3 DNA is TGTGCCAGCAGTTTATTCGGGGGCCAGTCCGAAAAACTGTTTTTT.

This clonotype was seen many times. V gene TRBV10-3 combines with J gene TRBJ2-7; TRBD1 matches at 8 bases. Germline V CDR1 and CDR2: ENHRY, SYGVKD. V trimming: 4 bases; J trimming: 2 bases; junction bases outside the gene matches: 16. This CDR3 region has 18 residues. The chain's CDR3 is CAISGPQDRDRNTYEQYF. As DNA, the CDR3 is TGTGCCATCAGTGGCCCCCAAGACCGGGACAGGAACACCTACGAGCAGTACTTC.

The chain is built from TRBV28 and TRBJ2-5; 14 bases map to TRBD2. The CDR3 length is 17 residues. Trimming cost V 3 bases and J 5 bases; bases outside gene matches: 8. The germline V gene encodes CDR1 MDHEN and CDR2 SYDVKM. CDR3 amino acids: CASSFRLAGGRGETQYF. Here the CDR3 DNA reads TGTGCCAGCAGTTTCCGACTAGCGGGAGGGCGTGGGGAGACCCAGTACTTC.